This T cell receptor beta chain was identified during a study of T cell responses to AZD1222 COVID-19 vaccine. Profiling relied on immunoSEQ multiplex PCR, and the TCRdb table lists in-frame clones only, not all of them. Found here are some 55,000 clones, about 85% of them singletons; the top ten hold under 5%. Germline V gives CDR1 SNHLY, CDR2 FYNNEI. V lost 2 bases, J lost 0 bases, and 14 bases lay in between. This CDR3 is built from 16 residues. The receptor comes from an adult in good health. The source material was peripheral blood, sampled on day 0 of AZD1222 vaccination. The chain combines TRBV2 with TRBJ2-7; D unclear. For the CDR3, the DNA is TGTGCCAGCAGTGAAATTAGTACTTCAGGCTCCTACGAGCAGTACTTC. Protein: CASSEISTSGSYEQYF.